This entry is about one T cell receptor beta chain. The data were taken from a study of blood T cell repertoires in COVID-19. The wider study: T cells, B-cell-depleted T cells, or PBMCs supplied cDNA or gDNA.

Sequencing used immunoSEQ multiplex PCR; TCRdb keeps in-frame clones, though not all of them. Of roughly 110,000 clones in the sample, approximately 88% were seen once. Germline CDR1 LGHNA, CDR2 YSLEER. The V gene lost 3 bases and the J gene lost 2 bases, with 7 bases spanning the gap. CDR3 size: 13 residues. This clonotype originated in a human donor in a cohort sampled during active COVID-19. The V call is TRBV4-3, the J call TRBJ2-5; unclear D gene. The sequenced sample was peripheral blood. The CDR3 reads CASSQAFQETQYF. CDR3 nucleotide sequence: TGCGCCAGCAGCCAGGCCTTTCAAGAGACCCAGTACTTC.